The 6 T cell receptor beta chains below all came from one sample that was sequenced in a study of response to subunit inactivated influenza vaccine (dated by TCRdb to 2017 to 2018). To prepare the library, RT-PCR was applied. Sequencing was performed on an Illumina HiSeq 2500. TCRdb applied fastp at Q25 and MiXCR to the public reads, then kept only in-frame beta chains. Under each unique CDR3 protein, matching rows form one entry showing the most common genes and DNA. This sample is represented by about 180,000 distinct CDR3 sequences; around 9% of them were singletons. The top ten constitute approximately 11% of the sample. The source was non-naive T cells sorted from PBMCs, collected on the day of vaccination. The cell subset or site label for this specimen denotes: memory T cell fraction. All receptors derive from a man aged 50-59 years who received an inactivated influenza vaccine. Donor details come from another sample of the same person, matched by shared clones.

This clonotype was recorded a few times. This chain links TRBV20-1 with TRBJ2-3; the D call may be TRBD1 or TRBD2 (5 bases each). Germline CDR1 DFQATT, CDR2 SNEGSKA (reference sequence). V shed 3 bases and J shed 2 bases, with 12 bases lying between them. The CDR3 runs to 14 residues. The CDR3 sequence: CSASRRDLTDTQYF. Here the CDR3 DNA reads TGCAGTGCTAGCCGACGGGACCTCACAGATACGCAGTATTTT.

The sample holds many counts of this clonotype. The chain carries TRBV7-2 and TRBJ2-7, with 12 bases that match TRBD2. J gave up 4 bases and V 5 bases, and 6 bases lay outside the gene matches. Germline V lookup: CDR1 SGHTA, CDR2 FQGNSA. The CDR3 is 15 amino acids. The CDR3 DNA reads TGTGCCAGCAGCCGCGGACTAGCGGGAATTTACGAGCAGTACTTC. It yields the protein CASSRGLAGIYEQYF.

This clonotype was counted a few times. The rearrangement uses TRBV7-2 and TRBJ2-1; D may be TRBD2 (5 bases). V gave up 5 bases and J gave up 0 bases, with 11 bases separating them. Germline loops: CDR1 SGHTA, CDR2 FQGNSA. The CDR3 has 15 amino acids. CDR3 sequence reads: CASSPDFSSYNEQFF. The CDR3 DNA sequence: TGTGCCAGCAGCCCGGACTTCAGCTCCTACAATGAGCAGTTCTTC.

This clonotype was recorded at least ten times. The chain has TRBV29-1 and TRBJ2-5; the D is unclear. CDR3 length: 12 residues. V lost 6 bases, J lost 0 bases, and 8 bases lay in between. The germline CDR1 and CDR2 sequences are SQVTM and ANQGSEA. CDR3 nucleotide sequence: TGCAGCGTCACCGACAACCAAGAGACCCAGTACTTC. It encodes CSVTDNQETQYF.

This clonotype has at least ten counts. The CDR3 loop is CASSQSGVAEAFF. Here the CDR3 DNA reads TGTGCCAGCAGCCAATCGGGGGTTGCTGAAGCTTTCTTT. This chain uses TRBV3-1 with TRBJ1-1, with D maybe TRBD1 (5 bases). Trimming removed 2 bases from V and 6 bases from J, with 10 bases in between. The CDR3 runs 13 residues. The germline V gene has CDR1 LGHDT and CDR2 YNNKEL (reference sequence).

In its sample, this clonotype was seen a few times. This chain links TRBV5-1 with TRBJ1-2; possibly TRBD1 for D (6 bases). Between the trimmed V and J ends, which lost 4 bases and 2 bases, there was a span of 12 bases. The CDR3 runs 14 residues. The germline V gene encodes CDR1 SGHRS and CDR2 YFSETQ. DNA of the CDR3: TGCGCCAGCAGCGGATCGGGGGCAAACTATGGCTACACCTTC. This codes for CASSGSGANYGYTF.